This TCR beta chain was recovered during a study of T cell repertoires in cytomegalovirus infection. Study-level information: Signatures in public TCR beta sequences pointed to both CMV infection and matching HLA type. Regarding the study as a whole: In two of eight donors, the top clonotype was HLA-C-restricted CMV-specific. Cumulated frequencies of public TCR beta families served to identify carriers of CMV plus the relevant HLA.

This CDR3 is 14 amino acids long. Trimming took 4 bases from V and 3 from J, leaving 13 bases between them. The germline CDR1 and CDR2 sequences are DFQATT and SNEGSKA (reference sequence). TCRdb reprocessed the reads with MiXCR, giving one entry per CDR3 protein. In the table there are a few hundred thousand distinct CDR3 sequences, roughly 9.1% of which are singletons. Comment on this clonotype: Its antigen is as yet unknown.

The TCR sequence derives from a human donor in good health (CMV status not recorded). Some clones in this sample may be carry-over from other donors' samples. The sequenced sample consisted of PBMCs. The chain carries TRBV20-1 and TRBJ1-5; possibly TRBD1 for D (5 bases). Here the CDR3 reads CSATGTGVNQPQHF. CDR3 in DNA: TGCAGTGCTACTGGTACGGGGGTCAATCAGCCCCAGCATTTT.